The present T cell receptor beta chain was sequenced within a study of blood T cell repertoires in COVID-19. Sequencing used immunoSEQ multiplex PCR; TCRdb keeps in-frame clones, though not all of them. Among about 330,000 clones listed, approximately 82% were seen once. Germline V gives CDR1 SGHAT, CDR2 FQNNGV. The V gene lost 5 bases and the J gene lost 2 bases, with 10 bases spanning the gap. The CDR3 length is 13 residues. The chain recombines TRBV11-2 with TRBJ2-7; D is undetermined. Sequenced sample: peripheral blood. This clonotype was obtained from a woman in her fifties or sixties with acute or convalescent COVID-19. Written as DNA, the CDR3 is TGTGCCAGCAGCCGCACTTCGACCTACGAGCAGTACTTC. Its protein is CASSRTSTYEQYF.